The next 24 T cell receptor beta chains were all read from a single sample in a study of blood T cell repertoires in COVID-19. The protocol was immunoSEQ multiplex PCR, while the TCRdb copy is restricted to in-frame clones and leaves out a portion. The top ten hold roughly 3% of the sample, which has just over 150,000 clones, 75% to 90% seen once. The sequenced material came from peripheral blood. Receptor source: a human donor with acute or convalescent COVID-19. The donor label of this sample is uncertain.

The CDR3 bases are TGTGCCAGTAGATCGAGGGAGGTTAGCACTGAAGCTTTCTTT. It translates to CASRSREVSTEAFF. The chain uses TRBV19 and TRBJ1-1, with D unclear. Trimming shortened V by 6 bases and J by 4 bases, and 15 bases separated the two germline ends. This CDR3 comprises 14 residues. Looked up from germline, CDR1 is LNHDA and CDR2 is SQIVND (reference sequence).

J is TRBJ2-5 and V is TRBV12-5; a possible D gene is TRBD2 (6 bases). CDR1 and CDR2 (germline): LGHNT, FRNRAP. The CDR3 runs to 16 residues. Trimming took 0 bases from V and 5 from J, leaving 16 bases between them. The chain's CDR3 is CASGLVIGAGPETQYF. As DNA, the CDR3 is TGTGCTAGTGGTTTGGTAATTGGGGCGGGGCCCGAGACCCAGTACTTC.

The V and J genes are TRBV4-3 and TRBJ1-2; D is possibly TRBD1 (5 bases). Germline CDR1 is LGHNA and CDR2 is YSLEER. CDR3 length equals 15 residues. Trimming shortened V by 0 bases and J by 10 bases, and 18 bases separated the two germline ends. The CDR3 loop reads CASSQDTGRGGFYTF. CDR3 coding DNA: TGCGCCAGCAGCCAAGACACGGGACGGGGAGGTTTCTACACCTTC.

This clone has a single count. Here the CDR3 DNA reads TGTGCCATCAGCGGGGCGGGGGGCGAAGAGGACGGCTACACCTTC. Translating gives CAISGAGGEEDGYTF. This chain joins TRBV10-3 and TRBJ1-2; D might be TRBD1 (6 bases). V lost 6 bases to trimming and J lost 8 bases, with 22 bases between them. Germline CDR1 is ENHRY and CDR2 is SYGVKD. This CDR3 spans 15 amino acids.

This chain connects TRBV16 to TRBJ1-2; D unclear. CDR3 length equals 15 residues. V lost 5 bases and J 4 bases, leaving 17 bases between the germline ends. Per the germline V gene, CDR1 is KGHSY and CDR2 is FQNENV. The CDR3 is CASSGRPIGGYGYTF. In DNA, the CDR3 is TGTGCCAGCAGCGGCAGGCCCATCGGTGGCTATGGCTACACCTTC.

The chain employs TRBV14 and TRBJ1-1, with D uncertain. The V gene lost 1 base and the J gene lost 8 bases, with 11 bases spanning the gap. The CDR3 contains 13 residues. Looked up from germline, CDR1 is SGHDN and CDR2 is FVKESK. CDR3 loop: CASSQGMAGEAFF. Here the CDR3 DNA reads TGTGCCAGCAGCCAAGGAATGGCAGGAGAAGCTTTCTTT.

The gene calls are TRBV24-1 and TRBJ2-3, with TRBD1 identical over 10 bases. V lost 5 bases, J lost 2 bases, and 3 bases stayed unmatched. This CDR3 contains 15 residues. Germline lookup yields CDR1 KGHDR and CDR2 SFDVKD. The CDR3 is CATSGGTGATDTQYF. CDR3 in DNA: TGTGCCACCAGTGGAGGGACAGGGGCCACAGATACGCAGTATTTT.

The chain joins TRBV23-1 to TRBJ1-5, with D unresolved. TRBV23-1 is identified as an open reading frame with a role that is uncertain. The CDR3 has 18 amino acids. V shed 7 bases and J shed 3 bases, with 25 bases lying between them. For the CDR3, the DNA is TGCGCCAGCACTTCAAAAGTACCGGAGGCCGTTACCAATCAGCCCCAGCATTTT. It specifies CASTSKVPEAVTNQPQHF.

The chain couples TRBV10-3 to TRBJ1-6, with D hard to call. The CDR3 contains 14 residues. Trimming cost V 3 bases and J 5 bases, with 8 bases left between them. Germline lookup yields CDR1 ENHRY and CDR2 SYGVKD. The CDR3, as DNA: TGTGCCATCAGTGATCCGGTGAATAATTCACCCCTCCACTTT. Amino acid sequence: CAISDPVNNSPLHF.

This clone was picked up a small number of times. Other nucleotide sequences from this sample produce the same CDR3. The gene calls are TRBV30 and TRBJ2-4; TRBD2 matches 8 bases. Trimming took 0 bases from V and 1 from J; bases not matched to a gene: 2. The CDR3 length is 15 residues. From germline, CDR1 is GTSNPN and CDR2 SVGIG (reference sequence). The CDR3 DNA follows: TGTGCCTGGAGTGTAGGCGGGGGGGCCAAAAACATTCAGTACTTC. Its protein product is CAWSVGGGAKNIQYF.

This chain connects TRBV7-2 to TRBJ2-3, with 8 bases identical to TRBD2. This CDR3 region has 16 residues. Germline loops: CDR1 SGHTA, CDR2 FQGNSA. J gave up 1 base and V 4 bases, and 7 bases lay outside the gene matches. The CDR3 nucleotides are TGTGCCAGCAGCTATCGGGGGGGGGCGGGCACAGATACGCAGTATTTT. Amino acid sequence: CASSYRGGAGTDTQYF.

CDR3 amino acids: CASKGTDKEEGYGYTF. The CDR3 region has the DNA TGTGCCAGCAAAGGGACAGATAAGGAGGAGGGCTATGGCTACACCTTC. V gene TRBV28 combines with J gene TRBJ1-2; 7 bases are a match to TRBD1. This CDR3 region has 16 residues. Per the germline V gene, CDR1 is MDHEN and CDR2 is SYDVKM. The V segment lost 7 bases and the J segment 4 bases; nucleotides outside the gene matches: 15.

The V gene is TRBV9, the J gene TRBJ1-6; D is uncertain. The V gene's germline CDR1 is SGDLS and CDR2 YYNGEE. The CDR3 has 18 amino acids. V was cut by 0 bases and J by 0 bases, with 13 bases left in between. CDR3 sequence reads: CASSVDPFPSSYNSPLHF. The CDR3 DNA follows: TGTGCCAGCAGCGTAGACCCCTTCCCGAGCTCCTATAATTCACCCCTCCACTTT.

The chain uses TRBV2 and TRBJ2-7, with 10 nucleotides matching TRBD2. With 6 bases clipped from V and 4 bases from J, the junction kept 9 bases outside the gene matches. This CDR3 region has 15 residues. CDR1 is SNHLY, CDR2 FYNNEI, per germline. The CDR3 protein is CASSEPSGGRYEQYF. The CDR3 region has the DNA TGTGCCAGCAGCGAACCTAGCGGGGGAAGATACGAGCAGTACTTC.

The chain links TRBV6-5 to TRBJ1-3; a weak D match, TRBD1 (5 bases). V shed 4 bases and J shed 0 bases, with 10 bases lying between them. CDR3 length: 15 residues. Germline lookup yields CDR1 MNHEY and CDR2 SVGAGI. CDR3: CASSSWTSSGNTIYF. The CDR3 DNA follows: TGTGCCAGCAGTTCTTGGACATCCTCTGGAAACACCATATATTTT.

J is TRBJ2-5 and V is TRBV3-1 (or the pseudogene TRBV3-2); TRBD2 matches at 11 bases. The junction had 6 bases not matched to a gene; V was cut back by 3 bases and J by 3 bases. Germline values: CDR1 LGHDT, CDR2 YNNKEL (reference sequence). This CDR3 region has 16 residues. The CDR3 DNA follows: TGTGCCAGCAGCCAGGCCAGACTAGCGGGGAAAGAGACCCAGTACTTC. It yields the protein CASSQARLAGKETQYF.

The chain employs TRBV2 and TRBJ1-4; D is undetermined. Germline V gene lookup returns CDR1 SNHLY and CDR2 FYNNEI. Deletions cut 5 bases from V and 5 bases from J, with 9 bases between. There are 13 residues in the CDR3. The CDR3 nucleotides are TGTGCCAGCAGTACAGCTCGAAATGAAAAACTGTTTTTT. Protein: CASSTARNEKLFF.

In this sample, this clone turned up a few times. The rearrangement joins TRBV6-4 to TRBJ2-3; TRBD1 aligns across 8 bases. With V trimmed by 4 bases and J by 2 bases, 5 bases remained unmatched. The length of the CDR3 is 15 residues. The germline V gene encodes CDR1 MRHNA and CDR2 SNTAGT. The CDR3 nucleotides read TGTGCCAGCAGTGCCGGACAGGGATCCACAGATACGCAGTATTTT. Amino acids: CASSAGQGSTDTQYF.

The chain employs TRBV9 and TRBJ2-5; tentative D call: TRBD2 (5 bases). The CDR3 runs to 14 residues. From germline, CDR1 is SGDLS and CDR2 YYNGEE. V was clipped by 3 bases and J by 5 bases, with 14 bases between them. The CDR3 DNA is TGTGCCAGCAGCGGTCGTCTAGCATGGGAGACCCAGTACTTC. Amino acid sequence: CASSGRLAWETQYF.

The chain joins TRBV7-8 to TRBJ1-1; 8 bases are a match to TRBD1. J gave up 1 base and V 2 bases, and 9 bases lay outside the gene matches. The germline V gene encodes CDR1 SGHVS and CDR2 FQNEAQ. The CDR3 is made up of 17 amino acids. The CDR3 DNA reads TGTGCCAGCAGCTTAAGAGACAGGGGTTATCGGAACACTGAAGCTTTCTTT. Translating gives CASSLRDRGYRNTEAFF.

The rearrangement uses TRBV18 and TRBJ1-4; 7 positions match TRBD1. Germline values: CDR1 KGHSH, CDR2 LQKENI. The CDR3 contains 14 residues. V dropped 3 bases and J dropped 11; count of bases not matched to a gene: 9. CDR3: CASSPLVQGRKLFF. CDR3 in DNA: TGTGCCAGCTCACCTCTAGTACAGGGGAGGAAACTGTTTTTT.

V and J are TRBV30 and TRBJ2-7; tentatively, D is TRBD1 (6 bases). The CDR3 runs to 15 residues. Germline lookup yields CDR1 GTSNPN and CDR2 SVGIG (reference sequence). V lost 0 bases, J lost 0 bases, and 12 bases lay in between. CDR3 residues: CAWSVWGLGSYEQYF. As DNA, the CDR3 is TGTGCCTGGAGTGTTTGGGGGCTAGGCTCCTACGAGCAGTACTTC.

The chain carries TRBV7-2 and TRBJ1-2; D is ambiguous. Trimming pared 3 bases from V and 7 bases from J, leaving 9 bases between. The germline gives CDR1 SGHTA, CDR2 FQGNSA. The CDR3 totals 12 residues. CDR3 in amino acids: CASSLALRGYTF. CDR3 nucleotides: TGTGCCAGCAGCTTGGCCCTCCGTGGCTACACCTTC. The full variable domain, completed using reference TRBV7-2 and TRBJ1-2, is GAGVSQSPSNKVTEKGKDVELRCDPISGHTALYWYRQSLGQGLEFLIYFQGNSAPDKSGLPSDRFSAERTGGSVSTLTIQRTQQEDSAVYLCASSLALRGYTFGSGTRLTVV.

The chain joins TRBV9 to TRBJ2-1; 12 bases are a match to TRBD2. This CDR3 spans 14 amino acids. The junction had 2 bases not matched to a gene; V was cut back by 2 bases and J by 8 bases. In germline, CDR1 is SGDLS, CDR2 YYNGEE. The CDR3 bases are TGTGCCAGCAGCGTGCTAGCGGGGGGGGATGAGCAGTTCTTC. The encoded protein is CASSVLAGGDEQFF.